A single sample is the source of the 12 T cell receptor beta chains below, sequenced in a study of shared clonotypes between healthy human individuals. Naivety among CD8 cells was defined by CD45RO negativity and positive CCR7 selection, thereby excluding terminally differentiated effector memory CD45RA+ cells. Using immunoSEQ multiplex PCR, the repertoire was profiled, and TCRdb retains in-frame clones only, with some absent. The sample holds some 600,000 clones, roughly 96% seen once. Sequencing was carried out using naive CD8+ T cells sorted from blood. All receptors come from a woman aged 25 to 39 in good health.

The chain links TRBV19 to TRBJ2-7; the D gene is possibly TRBD1 (5 bases). This CDR3 has 15 residues. The germline V gene encodes CDR1 LNHDA and CDR2 SQIVND (reference sequence). V was pared by 3 bases and J by 0 bases, with 12 bases between. In DNA form, the CDR3 reads TGTGCCAGTAGTATGGAGTCAGGGCTCTCCTACGAGCAGTACTTC. It translates to CASSMESGLSYEQYF.

This clone was counted once. Other DNA sequences in this sample translate to the same CDR3. CDR3 amino acids: CASSLTSGSHEQYF. CDR3 DNA: TGTGCCAGCAGTTTAACCTCAGGGTCCCACGAGCAGTACTTC. V usage is TRBV28 and J usage is TRBJ2-7; tentatively, D is TRBD1 (5 bases). Germline-derived CDR1 and CDR2 are MDHEN and SYDVKM. The CDR3 spans 14 residues. V lost 2 bases to trimming and J lost 5 bases, with 13 bases between them.

This chain links TRBV7-2 with TRBJ2-1; D is perhaps TRBD2 (6 bases). There are 17 residues in the CDR3. Germline V gene sequence: CDR1 SGHTA, CDR2 FQGNSA. V shed 5 bases and J shed 5 bases, with 22 bases lying between them. CDR3 in amino acids: CASSALGGLLLHNEQFF. As DNA, the CDR3 is TGTGCCAGCAGCGCCTTGGGGGGACTCCTACTCCACAATGAGCAGTTCTTC.

The gene calls are TRBV10-1 and TRBJ2-3; 12 bases map to TRBD1. The CDR3 sequence is 16 residues long. The V and J ends lost 0 bases and 5 bases, in that order; junction bases with no gene match: 3. Germline V CDR1 and CDR2: WNHNN, SYGVQD (reference sequence). In DNA, the CDR3 is TGCGCCAGCAGTGAGTCGGGACAGGGGGCGGAAGATACGCAGTATTTT. This encodes CASSESGQGAEDTQYF.

The chain combines TRBV5-4 with TRBJ2-2, with no clear D. The germline V and J ends were trimmed by 4 bases and 8 bases, with 9 bases remaining between them. Germline V gene lookup returns CDR1 SGHNT and CDR2 YYREEE (reference sequence). The CDR3 has 12 amino acids. The CDR3 loop is CASSPVDGELFF. DNA for the CDR3: TGTGCCAGCAGCCCGGTAGATGGGGAGCTGTTTTTT.

The genes are TRBV9 and TRBJ1-1, with no clear D. Germline CDR1 SGDLS, CDR2 YYNGEE. The CDR3 covers 13 residues. The V and J ends lost 0 bases and 7 bases respectively, with 10 bases between them. CDR3 coding DNA: TGTGCCAGCAGCGTAGGTTTTGGTATTGAAGCTTTCTTT. Translated, it gives CASSVGFGIEAFF.

The chain links TRBV27 to TRBJ2-1; D ambiguous. V lost 3 bases to trimming and J lost 0 bases, with 15 bases between them. Germline CDR1 is MNHEY and CDR2 is SMNVEV (reference sequence). This CDR3 spans 17 amino acids. CDR3 in amino acids: CASSFSIGPSSYNEQFF. CDR3 coding DNA: TGTGCCAGCAGTTTCTCGATCGGCCCGAGCTCCTACAATGAGCAGTTCTTC.

This clone was recorded once. The chain recombines TRBV11-3 with TRBJ2-5; TRBD2 aligns across 9 bases. The CDR3 contains 14 residues. CDR1 is SGHNT, CDR2 YENEEA, per germline. V gave up 5 bases and J gave up 5 bases; unmatched junction bases: 6. This CDR3 reads CASSPSGNLETQYF. The CDR3 DNA is TGTGCCAGCAGCCCTAGCGGGAATCTGGAGACCCAGTACTTC. Together with reference TRBV11-3 and TRBJ2-5, the CDR3 gives the full variable domain: EAGVVQSPRYKIIEKKQPVAFWCNPISGHNTLYWYLQNLGQGPELLIRYENEEAVDDSQLPKDRFSAERLKGVDSTLKIQPAELGDSAVYLCASSPSGNLETQYFGPGTRLLVL.

The V call is TRBV25-1, the J call TRBJ2-7; tentatively, D is TRBD1 (6 bases). The CDR3 length is 14 residues. Germline values: CDR1 MGHDK, CDR2 SYGVNS. Trimming removed 2 bases at V and 2 bases at J, with 10 bases between. The CDR3 loop is CASSEGAGAYEQYF. The DNA of the CDR3 is TGTGCCAGCAGTGAAGGGGCAGGGGCCTACGAGCAGTACTTC.

The chain carries TRBV29-1 and TRBJ1-1; tentative D call: TRBD1 (6 bases). Germline CDR1 SQVTM, CDR2 ANQGSEA. The V and J ends lost 7 bases and 1 base respectively, with 10 bases between them. The length of the CDR3 is 12 residues. The CDR3 sequence: CSGQESNTEAFF. As DNA, the CDR3 is TGCAGCGGACAGGAGTCGAACACTGAAGCTTTCTTT.

The chain carries TRBV7-2 and TRBJ2-7; 7 nucleotides align to TRBD1. This CDR3 spans 12 amino acids. From germline, CDR1 is SGHTA and CDR2 FQGNSA. V lost 8 bases and J lost 3; bases outside the gene matches: 4. CDR3 region: CASATGDYEQYF. The CDR3 DNA follows: TGTGCCAGCGCCACAGGGGACTACGAGCAGTACTTC.

V is TRBV27 and J is TRBJ1-5; D remains ambiguous. The CDR3 extends over 15 amino acids. Germline V gives CDR1 MNHEY, CDR2 SMNVEV (reference sequence). Trimming left V 3 bases short and J 2 bases short, with 11 bases between. CDR3 sequence reads: CASSFSSGRNQPQHF. For the CDR3, the DNA is TGTGCCAGCAGTTTTTCCTCAGGACGCAATCAGCCCCAGCATTTT.